This entry lists 11 T cell receptor beta chains sequenced from one sample in a study of blood T cell repertoires in COVID-19. Sequencing used immunoSEQ multiplex PCR; TCRdb keeps in-frame clones, though not all of them. The sample lists around 69,000 clones; roughly 89% were seen once. The sample taken for sequencing was peripheral blood. These TCRs come from a woman in her forties or fifties with active COVID-19.

This clone was counted between two and nine times. The chain recombines TRBV2 with TRBJ2-7; 7 bases match TRBD2. CDR1 and CDR2 (germline): SNHLY, FYNNEI. The CDR3 is made up of 12 amino acids. V was clipped by 3 bases and J by 6 bases; unmatched bases: 2. The CDR3 here is CASSEASGEQYF. CDR3 bases: TGTGCCAGCAGTGAGGCTAGCGGCGAGCAGTACTTC.

This chain connects TRBV20-1 to TRBJ2-7; D possibly corresponds to TRBD2 (5 bases). V lost 5 bases and J lost 4, with 9 bases in between. Germline V gene lookup returns CDR1 DFQATT and CDR2 SNEGSKA (reference sequence). The CDR3 has 11 residues. CDR3 nucleotide sequence: TGCAGTGCTTTGACGGGGTACGAGCAGTACTTC. Protein product: CSALTGYEQYF.

The chain carries TRBV5-1 and TRBJ1-1; D ambiguous. Germline lookup yields CDR1 SGHRS and CDR2 YFSETQ. Trimming left V 1 base short and J 1 base short, with 11 bases between. There are 15 residues in the CDR3. The CDR3 spells CASSLPAGKNTEAFF. As DNA, the CDR3 is TGCGCCAGCAGCTTGCCGGCCGGGAAGAACACTGAAGCTTTCTTT.

The chain carries TRBV7-2 and TRBJ1-5; 11 bases align to TRBD1. The J segment lost 4 bases and the V segment lost 5 bases, leaving 13 bases of the junction unmatched. In germline, CDR1 is SGHTA, CDR2 FQGNSA. The length of the CDR3 is 18 residues. DNA of the CDR3: TGTGCCAGCAGCGTGACAGTAATCGGGGACAGGGGGAATCAGCCCCAGCATTTT. Protein: CASSVTVIGDRGNQPQHF.

A few counts support this clone. The rearrangement joins TRBV28 to TRBJ1-1; 8 bases line up with TRBD1. The CDR3 covers 17 residues. V trimming: 3 bases; J trimming: 0 bases; junction bases outside the gene matches: 9. CDR1 is MDHEN and CDR2 is SYDVKM in the germline V gene. CDR3 coding DNA: TGTGCCAGCAGTTTTTGGCAGGGGGCGAGATTGAACACTGAAGCTTTCTTT. Translation: CASSFWQGARLNTEAFF.

This clone is a singleton in its sample. J is TRBJ2-7 and V is TRBV25-1; 8 nucleotides match TRBD2. Trimming removed 0 bases from V and 8 bases from J; junction bases left unmatched: 6. From germline, CDR1 is MGHDK and CDR2 SYGVNS. The CDR3 is 14 amino acids. This chain's CDR3 is CASSEYGGRTQQYF. CDR3 nucleotides: TGTGCCAGCAGTGAATATGGCGGGAGGACCCAGCAGTACTTC.

In this sample, this clone turned up a few times. V gene TRBV27 combines with J gene TRBJ2-1; D is perhaps TRBD1 (6 bases). Germline V lookup: CDR1 MNHEY, CDR2 SMNVEV (reference sequence). Trimming cost V 4 bases and J 6 bases, with 16 bases left between them. This CDR3 is built from 15 residues. CDR3 region: CASSSRGSGGNEQFF. The CDR3, as DNA: TGTGCCAGCAGTTCCAGGGGATCTGGGGGCAATGAGCAGTTCTTC.

This chain joins TRBV10-2 and TRBJ2-1; the match to TRBD2 covers 13 bases. The CDR3 totals 15 residues. Germline V lookup: CDR1 WSHSY, CDR2 SAAADI. V was clipped by 4 bases and J by 9 bases; unmatched bases: 6. For the CDR3, the DNA is TGCGCCAGCAGTGGGACTAGCGGGGGAGGAGGTGAGCAGTTCTTC. As protein: CASSGTSGGGGEQFF.

This rearrangement joins TRBV18 to TRBJ1-2; D gene ambiguous. This CDR3 comprises 17 residues. V dropped 3 bases and J dropped 0 bases, with 17 bases sitting between them. Germline values: CDR1 KGHSH, CDR2 LQKENI. DNA for the CDR3: TGTGCCAGCTCACCCGAAACAGTCACAAACACTAACTATGGCTACACCTTC. As protein: CASSPETVTNTNYGYTF.

The gene calls are TRBV6-4 and TRBJ2-1; TRBD2 matches 7 bases. Per the germline V gene, CDR1 is MRHNA and CDR2 is SNTAGT. The CDR3 is 14 amino acids. J was trimmed by 5 bases and V by 4 bases; bases with no gene match: 5. The CDR3 region has the DNA TGTGCCAGCAGTGCAGCGGGGTTACACAATGAGCAGTTCTTC. Its protein product is CASSAAGLHNEQFF.

This chain joins TRBV30 and TRBJ1-5; 7 nucleotides agree with TRBD1. This CDR3 is built from 14 residues. The ends lost 0 bases at V and 1 base at J; junction bases unmatched: 0. Germline CDR1 and CDR2: GTSNPN and SVGIG (reference sequence). CDR3 loop: CAWSVQGSNQPQHF. The CDR3 region has the DNA TGTGCCTGGAGTGTACAGGGGAGCAATCAGCCCCAGCATTTT.